Below, 21 T cell receptor beta chains from the same sample are listed, as sequenced in a study of T-cell reconstitution after alpha-beta-depleted transplantation in children. Unique molecular identifiers tagged the TCRbeta library. TCRdb itself ran the PCR reads through MiXCR, one entry per CDR3 protein. The table lists hundreds of thousands of distinct CDR3 sequences, about an eighth of them singletons. Material: PBMCs, obtained before TCRalphabeta/CD19-depleted stem cell transplant. These receptors originate from a girl under 10 years old with congenital amegakaryocytic thrombocytopenia, due to receive a stem cell transplant.

This clonotype has a count of ten or more. CDR3: CASSLGSGTALNTQYF. CDR3 DNA: TGTGCCAGCAGCTTGGGGTCCGGGACAGCACTGAATACGCAGTATTTT. J is TRBJ2-3 and V is TRBV5-5; 7 positions agree with TRBD1. V lost 0 bases, J lost 7 bases, and 11 bases stayed unmatched. There are 16 residues in the CDR3. Germline V gene sequence: CDR1 SGHKS, CDR2 YYEKEE (reference sequence).

This clonotype came up many times. The chain employs TRBV5-1 and TRBJ2-7, with TRBD2 matching 9 bases. The CDR3 extends over 16 amino acids. Per the germline V gene, CDR1 is SGHRS and CDR2 is YFSETQ. Unmatched junction bases numbered 9, after V lost 0 bases and J lost 5 bases. As DNA, the CDR3 is TGCGCCAGCAGCTTGGATAGCGGGAGTGTTTACGACGAGCAGTACTTC. This sequence encodes CASSLDSGSVYDEQYF.

This clonotype was seen at least ten times. The rearrangement links TRBV20-1 to TRBJ2-3; either TRBD1 or TRBD2 may fit D (5 bases each). The V gene lost 1 base and the J gene lost 4 bases, with 15 bases spanning the gap. Germline CDR1 is DFQATT and CDR2 is SNEGSKA (reference sequence). The CDR3 runs 15 residues. For the CDR3, the DNA is TGCAGTGCTAGAGGCGAGGGGCGCCGGGCAGATACGCAGTATTTT. This codes for CSARGEGRRADTQYF.

This sequence joins TRBV7-9 and TRBJ2-7; no firm D call. V was clipped by 5 bases and J by 4 bases, with 15 bases between them. The germline V gene encodes CDR1 SEHNR and CDR2 FQNEAQ (reference sequence). The CDR3 extends over 14 amino acids. DNA for the CDR3: TGTGCCAGCAGCCCCTATGCGGTTTCTTACGAGCAGTACTTC. This translates into CASSPYAVSYEQYF.

The table lists this clonotype with many counts. This rearrangement joins TRBV20-1 to TRBJ2-7; the D gene is possibly TRBD1 (6 bases). CDR1 and CDR2 from the germline V gene are DFQATT and SNEGSKA (reference sequence). The V and J ends lost 1 base and 2 bases respectively, with 12 bases between them. The CDR3 spans 14 residues. The CDR3 here is CSARVVGQPYEQYF. The CDR3 DNA follows: TGCAGTGCTAGAGTCGTGGGACAACCCTACGAGCAGTACTTC.

This clonotype was observed at least ten times. The chain links TRBV20-1 to TRBJ2-5; tentative D call: TRBD1 (5 bases). CDR1 and CDR2 from the germline V gene are DFQATT and SNEGSKA (reference sequence). This CDR3 region has 13 residues. Trimming took 4 bases from V and 2 from J, leaving 11 bases between them. The CDR3 here is CSAISQGQETQYF. The CDR3, as DNA: TGCAGTGCTATTAGTCAGGGTCAAGAGACCCAGTACTTC.

This clonotype has only a few counts. The chain combines TRBV20-1 with TRBJ2-2; 8 bases are a match to TRBD2. CDR1 is DFQATT and CDR2 is SNEGSKA in the germline V gene (reference sequence). This CDR3 spans 14 amino acids. J gave up 3 bases and V 6 bases, and 6 bases lay outside the gene matches. DNA for the CDR3: TGCAGTGCCCCGGGACTAGGAGACACCGGGGAGCTGTTTTTT. Protein sequence: CSAPGLGDTGELFF.

The chain has TRBV29-1 and TRBJ2-5, with D hard to call. The length of the CDR3 is 10 residues. The V gene's germline CDR1 is SQVTM and CDR2 ANQGSEA. With 7 bases removed from V and 3 bases from J, the gap between germline ends came to 6 bases. CDR3 in amino acids: CSGGEETQYF. CDR3 nucleotide sequence: TGCAGCGGCGGAGAAGAGACCCAGTACTTC.

Ten or more counts support this clonotype. The chain couples TRBV28 to TRBJ2-5; D call uncertain. Germline V gene data show CDR1 as MDHEN and CDR2 as SYDVKM. This CDR3 has 11 amino acids. Trimming took off 6 bases at V and 3 bases at J, with 5 bases between the two ends. CDR3 protein: CASRYKETQYF. CDR3 DNA: TGTGCCAGCAGATATAAAGAGACCCAGTACTTC.

This clonotype was counted ten times or more. V gene TRBV6-1 combines with J gene TRBJ2-7; 10 nucleotides agree with TRBD2. Trimming cost V 5 bases and J 3 bases; bases outside gene matches: 4. This CDR3 spans 14 amino acids. The germline CDR1 and CDR2 sequences are MNHNS and SASEGT. The CDR3, as DNA: TGTGCCAGCAGTCGGACTAGCGGAGACTACGAGCAGTACTTC. It is translated as CASSRTSGDYEQYF.

This clonotype was detected ten times or more. The rearrangement joins TRBV29-1 to TRBJ2-7, with D uncertain. Germline CDR1 and CDR2: SQVTM and ANQGSEA. The V and J ends lost 7 bases and 7 bases respectively, with 14 bases between them. This CDR3 comprises 11 residues. The CDR3: CSARRDEEQYF. The CDR3 region has the DNA TGCAGCGCCCGTAGGGATGAGGAGCAGTACTTC.

This clonotype was seen repeatedly, ten times or more. The chain is built from TRBV24-1 and TRBJ2-1, with 8 bases aligning to TRBD2. The CDR3 is made up of 17 amino acids. Germline V gene lookup returns CDR1 KGHDR and CDR2 SFDVKD. The V and J ends lost 0 bases and 3 bases, in that order; junction bases with no gene match: 6. Written as DNA, the CDR3 is TGTGCCACCAGTGATTTGGGGGGACTAGGGGACTACAATGAGCAGTTCTTC. This gives the protein CATSDLGGLGDYNEQFF.

This clonotype was counted ten times or more. The J gene is TRBJ2-7, the V gene TRBV5-1; weak D call: TRBD2 (6 bases). V lost 4 bases to trimming and J lost 3 bases, with 14 bases between them. Per germline, CDR1 SGHRS and CDR2 YFSETQ. This CDR3 has 14 amino acids. The CDR3 sequence is CASSGGTIYYEQYF. The CDR3 coding sequence is TGCGCCAGCAGCGGCGGGACGATCTACTACGAGCAGTACTTC.

The CDR3 sequence: CASDRDTQYF. The CDR3, as DNA: TGTGCCAGCGATCGCGATACGCAGTATTTT. This chain uses TRBV2 with TRBJ2-3; D gene uncertain. Germline lookup yields CDR1 SNHLY and CDR2 FYNNEI. Trimming stripped 8 bases from V and 6 bases from J, with 6 bases between. The length of the CDR3 is 10 residues.

Ten or more counts support this clonotype. The chain joins TRBV27 to TRBJ1-1; D is perhaps TRBD1 (6 bases). Trimming took off 5 bases at V and 5 bases at J, with 12 bases between the two ends. CDR1 and CDR2 from the germline V gene are MNHEY and SMNVEV (reference sequence). This CDR3 region has 13 residues. CDR3 sequence: CASSVQGRTEAFF. CDR3 nucleotide sequence: TGTGCCAGCAGTGTACAGGGTAGGACTGAAGCTTTCTTT.

This clonotype has more than one count but fewer than ten. The CDR3 bases are TGTGCCAGCAGCCCTTCGGGGCTTGGGGAGACCCAGTACTTC. Translated: CASSPSGLGETQYF. The V and J genes are TRBV12-3 or TRBV12-4 and TRBJ2-5; D is possibly TRBD1 or TRBD2 (5 bases each). This CDR3 has 14 amino acids. V shed 6 bases and J shed 5 bases, with 16 bases lying between them.

The chain recombines TRBV20-1 with TRBJ2-1, with a weak D call TRBD2 (6 bases). CDR1 and CDR2 from the germline V gene are DFQATT and SNEGSKA (reference sequence). The V and J ends lost 3 bases and 8 bases respectively, with 14 bases between them. This CDR3 has 13 residues. Here the CDR3 reads CSASGGAGDEQFF. The CDR3 DNA reads as TGCAGTGCTAGTGGCGGGGCGGGTGATGAGCAGTTCTTC.

This clonotype was found many times. V gene TRBV28 combines with J gene TRBJ2-3; TRBD2 agrees at 7 bases. Germline CDR1 reads MDHEN; CDR2 reads SYDVKM. The CDR3 contains 16 residues. V shed 6 bases and J 2 bases; nucleotides not matched to a gene: 11. CDR3 bases: TGTGCCAGCAGGTCCGAGAGAGCGGGATACACAGATACGCAGTATTTT. Amino acid sequence: CASRSERAGYTDTQYF.

V usage is TRBV7-9 and J usage is TRBJ1-4, with D perhaps TRBD1 (6 bases). V gave up 8 bases and J gave up 14 bases, with 18 bases separating them. The CDR3 length is 12 residues. Germline V gives CDR1 SEHNR, CDR2 FQNEAQ (reference sequence). The CDR3 DNA sequence: TGTGCCAGCTCAGGGGATAATGAGAGTCTGTTTTTT. This codes for CASSGDNESLFF.

This clonotype was found many times. The V gene is TRBV20-1, the J gene TRBJ1-5; 8 bases match TRBD1. This CDR3 has 19 amino acids. The germline gives CDR1 DFQATT, CDR2 SNEGSKA (reference sequence). J lost 2 bases, V lost 0 bases, and 15 bases had no gene match. This chain's CDR3 is CSARDQAGTGRWGNQPQHF. The CDR3, as DNA: TGCAGTGCTAGAGATCAAGCGGGGACAGGCCGGTGGGGCAATCAGCCCCAGCATTTT.

V is TRBV5-1 and J is TRBJ2-1, with 10 nucleotides matching TRBD2. CDR3 length equals 15 residues. With V trimmed by 6 bases and J by 9 bases, 12 bases remained unmatched. Germline CDR1 reads SGHRS; CDR2 reads YFSETQ. Here the CDR3 DNA reads TGCGCCAGCACACCAACCTTAGCGGGAGGCGCTGAGCAGTTCTTC. Translation: CASTPTLAGGAEQFF.